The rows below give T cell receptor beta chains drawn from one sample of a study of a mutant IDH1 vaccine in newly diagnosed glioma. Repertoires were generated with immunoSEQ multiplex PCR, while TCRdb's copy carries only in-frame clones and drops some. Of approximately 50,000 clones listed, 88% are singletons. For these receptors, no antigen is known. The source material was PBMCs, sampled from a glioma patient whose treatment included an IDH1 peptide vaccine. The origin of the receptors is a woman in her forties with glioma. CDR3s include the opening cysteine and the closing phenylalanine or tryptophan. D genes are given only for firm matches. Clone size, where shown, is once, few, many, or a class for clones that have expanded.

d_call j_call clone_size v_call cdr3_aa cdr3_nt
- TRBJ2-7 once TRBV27 CASSPLYLATTLGDSYEQYF TGTGCCAGCAGCCCTCTATATTTAGCGACCACTTTGGGGGACTCCTACGAGCAGTACTTC
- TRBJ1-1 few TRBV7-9 CASSSYLGGRKLNTEAFF TGTGCCAGCAGCTCCTACTTAGGGGGACGGAAACTGAACACTGAAGCTTTCTTT
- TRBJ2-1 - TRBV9 CASSVEVGGGYNEQFF TGTGCCAGCAGCGTAGAGGTGGGAGGGGGTTACAATGAGCAGTTCTTC
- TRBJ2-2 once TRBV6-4 CASGTSNTGELFF TGTGCCAGCGGGACATCGAACACCGGGGAGCTGTTTTTT
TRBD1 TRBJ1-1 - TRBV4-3 CASSQGTGRGGTEAFF TGCGCCAGCAGCCAAGGGACAGGGAGGGGAGGCACTGAAGCTTTCTTT
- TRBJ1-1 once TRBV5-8 CASSPPRREGPTEAFF TGTGCCAGCAGCCCCCCCAGAAGGGAAGGACCGACTGAAGCTTTCTTT
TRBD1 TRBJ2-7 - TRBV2 CASSHGTGYVRGDEQYF TGTGCCAGCAGTCACGGGACAGGGTACGTCCGTGGCGACGAGCAGTACTTC
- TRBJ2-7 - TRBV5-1 CASSLVRLGQYPRGYEQYF TGCGCCAGCAGCTTGGTCCGTTTGGGTCAATACCCTCGTGGATACGAGCAGTACTTC
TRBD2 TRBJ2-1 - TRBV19 CASSMVRGGSYNEQFF TGTGCCAGTAGTATGGTACGGGGGGGCTCCTACAATGAGCAGTTCTTC
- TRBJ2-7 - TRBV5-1 CASSLDPTGSGSYEQYF TGCGCCAGCAGCTTGGATCCGACAGGTTCGGGCTCCTACGAGCAGTACTTC
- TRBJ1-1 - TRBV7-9 CASSLAHRTEAFF TGTGCCAGCAGCTTAGCGCATCGGACTGAAGCTTTCTTT
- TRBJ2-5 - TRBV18 CASSVVRSQETQYF TGTGCCAGCTCAGTGGTCCGAAGTCAAGAGACCCAGTACTTC
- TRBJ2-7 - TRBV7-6 CASSLEVLSYEQYF TGTGCCAGCAGCTTAGAGGTGCTCTCCTACGAGCAGTACTTC
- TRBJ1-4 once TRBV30 CAWSGVREKLFF TGTGCCTGGAGCGGGGTCCGGGAAAAACTGTTTTTT
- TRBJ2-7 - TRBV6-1 CALVIGYEQYF TGTGCCTTAGTGATTGGGTACGAGCAGTACTTC
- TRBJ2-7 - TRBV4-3 CASSHPGAGRNEQYF TGCGCCAGCAGCCACCCTGGGGCAGGGCGAAACGAGCAGTACTTC
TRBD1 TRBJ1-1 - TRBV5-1 CASSLGPTGGLTEAFF TGCGCCAGCAGCTTGGGTCCGACAGGGGGGTTGACTGAAGCTTTCTTT
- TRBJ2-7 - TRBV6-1 CASSTRERLYEQYF TGTGCCAGCAGCACCCGGGAGCGTTTATACGAGCAGTACTTC
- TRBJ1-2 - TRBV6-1 CASTPGHRDGYTF TGTGCCAGCACTCCGGGCCACAGAGATGGCTACACCTTC
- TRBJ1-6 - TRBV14 CASSQEGTVNSPLHF TGTGCCAGCAGCCAGGAAGGGACGGTCAATTCACCCCTCCACTTT
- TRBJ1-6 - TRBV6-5 CASSYSRNSPLHF TGTGCCAGCAGTTACTCCAGGAATTCACCCCTCCACTTT
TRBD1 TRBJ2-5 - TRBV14 CASSRDRGIEETQYF TGTGCCAGCAGCCGAGACAGGGGAATAGAAGAGACCCAGTACTTC
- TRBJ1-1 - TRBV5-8 CASSLHPGAEAFF TGTGCCAGCAGCTTGCATCCAGGGGCTGAAGCTTTCTTT
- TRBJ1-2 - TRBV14 CASSQERGMGGYTF TGTGCCAGCAGCCAAGAAAGGGGCATGGGTGGCTACACCTTC
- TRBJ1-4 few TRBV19 CASTAGPEKLFF TGTGCCAGTACCGCAGGACCTGAAAAACTGTTTTTT
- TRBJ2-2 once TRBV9 CASSHYWDGELFF TGTGCCAGCAGTCACTACTGGGATGGGGAGCTGTTTTTT
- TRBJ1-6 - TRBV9 CASSVSGGSGQGPLHF TGTGCCAGCAGCGTAAGTGGGGGGAGTGGCCAGGGCCCCCTCCACTTT
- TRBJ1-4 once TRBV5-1 CASSWGSTNEKLFF TGCGCCAGCAGCTGGGGTTCGACTAATGAAAAACTGTTTTTT
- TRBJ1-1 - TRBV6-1 CASRVHSISEAFF TGTGCCAGCAGAGTTCACAGTATCTCTGAAGCTTTCTTT
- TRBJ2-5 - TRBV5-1 CASSLGTGRAETQYF TGCGCCAGCAGCTTGGGCACCGGGCGGGCTGAGACCCAGTACTTC
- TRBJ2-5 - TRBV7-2 CASSLGGGQETQYF TGTGCCAGCAGCCTAGGAGGGGGCCAAGAGACCCAGTACTTC
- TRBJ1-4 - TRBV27 CASSLRWGNEKLFF TGTGCCAGCAGTTTAAGGTGGGGTAATGAAAAACTGTTTTTT
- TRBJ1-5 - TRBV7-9 CASSLAGVNQPQHF TGTGCCAGCAGCTTAGCCGGGGTTAATCAGCCCCAGCATTTT
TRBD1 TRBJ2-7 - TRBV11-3 CARTPRQGAYEQYF TGTGCCAGAACTCCCCGACAGGGAGCCTACGAGCAGTACTTC
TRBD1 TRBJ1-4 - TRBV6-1 CASSDGTGNEKLFF TGTGCCAGCAGTGATGGGACAGGGAATGAAAAACTGTTTTTT
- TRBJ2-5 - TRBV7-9 CASSFGYSGETQYF TGTGCCAGCAGCTTCGGTTACTCGGGAGAGACCCAGTACTTC
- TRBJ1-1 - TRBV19 CASSIDSEDTEAFF TGTGCCAGTAGTATTGACAGCGAGGACACTGAAGCTTTCTTT
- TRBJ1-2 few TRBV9 CASSARQPGYYGYTF TGTGCCAGCAGCGCGCGTCAGCCCGGGTACTATGGCTACACCTTC
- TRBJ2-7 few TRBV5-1 CASTKQEGYEQYF TGCGCCAGCACAAAACAGGAGGGCTACGAGCAGTACTTC
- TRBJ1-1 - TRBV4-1 CASSPEGGAPDTEAFF TGCGCCAGCAGCCCAGAGGGAGGCGCCCCTGACACTGAAGCTTTCTTT
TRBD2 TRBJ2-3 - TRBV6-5 CASSYSGGGDTQYF TGTGCCAGCAGTTACTCGGGGGGGGGAGATACGCAGTATTTT
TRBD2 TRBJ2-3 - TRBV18 CASSPLAGGPDTQYF TGTGCCAGCTCACCACTAGCGGGAGGGCCAGATACGCAGTATTTT
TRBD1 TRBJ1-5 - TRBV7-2 CASSSRDSRGSNQPQHF TGTGCCAGCAGCTCCCGGGACAGCCGAGGAAGCAATCAGCCCCAGCATTTT
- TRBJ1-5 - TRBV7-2 CASSLGGGTSNQPQHF TGTGCCAGCAGCTTAGGGGGAGGAACTAGCAATCAGCCCCAGCATTTT
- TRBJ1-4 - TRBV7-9 CASSLVERDGEKLFF TGTGCCAGCAGCTTAGTAGAGAGGGACGGTGAAAAACTGTTTTTT
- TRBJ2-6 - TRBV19 CASSIDRAGANVLTF TGTGCCAGTAGTATAGATCGGGCTGGGGCCAACGTCCTGACTTTC
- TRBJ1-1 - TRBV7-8 CASSLAYWGDGTEAFF TGTGCCAGCAGCTTAGCTTACTGGGGTGATGGCACTGAAGCTTTCTTT